Listed below are T cell receptor beta chains from one sample, sequenced in a study of blood T cell repertoires in COVID-19. Libraries were prepared by immunoSEQ multiplex PCR; TCRdb keeps only in-frame clonotypes and omits some of them. The data hold tens of thousands of clones, with over 70% observed a single time. The sequenced sample consisted of peripheral blood. Receptors were obtained from a man older than 75 with active or convalescent COVID-19. Both conserved end residues are part of each CDR3. Fields, in order: V gene, J gene, clone size, D gene, CDR3 protein, CDR3 DNA. A D gene is named only where the DNA matches it firmly. Size is omitted from some rows. Given values are once, few, many or a class for expanded clones.

V: TRBV5-6; J: TRBJ2-3; size: NA; D: TRBD2; CDR3: CASSIGLAGGSDTQYF; DNA: TGTGCCAGCAGCATCGGACTAGCGGGAGGGTCAGATACGCAGTATTTT
V: TRBV29-1; J: TRBJ2-3; size: few; D: NA; CDR3: CSVIQKDRYTDTQYF; DNA: TGCAGCGTGATACAGAAGGACAGATACACAGATACGCAGTATTTT
V: TRBV7-2; J: TRBJ2-7; size: NA; D: NA; CDR3: CASSLDRGHLYEQYF; DNA: TGTGCCAGCAGCTTAGATAGGGGACACTTATACGAGCAGTACTTC
V: TRBV12-3/TRBV12-4; J: TRBJ1-2; size: NA; D: TRBD1; CDR3: CASRDRNYGYTF; DNA: TGTGCCAGCAGGGACAGGAACTATGGCTACACCTTC
V: TRBV7-2; J: TRBJ2-3; size: NA; D: TRBD2; CDR3: CASSPWPSGRAQDTQYF; DNA: TGTGCCAGCAGCCCGTGGCCAAGCGGGAGGGCCCAAGATACGCAGTATTTT
V: TRBV19; J: TRBJ2-3; size: NA; D: NA; CDR3: CASSPSRDTYTQYF; DNA: TGTGCCAGTAGTCCCTCCCGGGACACATATACGCAGTATTTT
V: TRBV7-9; J: TRBJ1-1; size: NA; D: TRBD1; CDR3: CASSLGTDLTEAFF; DNA: TGTGCCAGCAGCTTGGGGACAGACCTCACTGAAGCTTTCTTT
V: TRBV7-8; J: TRBJ2-2; size: NA; D: TRBD2; CDR3: CASSFSGRAAGELFF; DNA: TGTGCCAGCAGCTTCAGCGGGAGGGCCGCCGGGGAGCTGTTTTTT
V: TRBV4-1; J: TRBJ1-6; size: NA; D: TRBD1; CDR3: CASSHESGTGGSPLHF; DNA: TGCGCCAGCAGCCATGAATCCGGGACAGGGGGGTCACCCCTCCACTTT
V: TRBV27; J: TRBJ2-7; size: NA; D: TRBD2; CDR3: CASSSGLAGAEQYF; DNA: TGTGCCAGCAGTTCGGGACTAGCGGGAGCCGAGCAGTACTTC
V: TRBV6-2/TRBV6-3; J: TRBJ1-3; size: NA; D: TRBD1; CDR3: CASSDRGTSGNTIYF; DNA: TGTGCCAGCAGCGACAGGGGGACCTCTGGAAACACCATATATTTT
V: TRBV5-4; J: TRBJ1-1; size: NA; D: TRBD1; CDR3: CASSYGTAKTEAFF; DNA: TGTGCCAGCAGCTACGGGACAGCGAAGACTGAAGCTTTCTTT
V: TRBV6-5; J: TRBJ2-2; size: NA; D: NA; CDR3: CASSQTNTGELFF; DNA: TGTGCCAGCAGCCAAACTAACACCGGGGAGCTGTTTTTT
V: TRBV2; J: TRBJ1-6; size: once; D: TRBD1; CDR3: CATAGTGRSPLHF; DNA: TGTGCCACCGCCGGGACAGGGAGATCACCCCTCCACTTT
V: TRBV6-5; J: TRBJ1-1; size: NA; D: TRBD1; CDR3: CASSQKGQGFTEAFF; DNA: TGTGCCAGCAGCCAGAAGGGACAGGGGTTCACTGAAGCTTTCTTT
V: TRBV5-4; J: TRBJ1-1; size: NA; D: TRBD1; CDR3: CASSLESGQGFEAFF; DNA: TGTGCCAGCAGCTTGGAATCCGGACAGGGCTTTGAAGCTTTCTTT
V: TRBV28; J: TRBJ1-1; size: NA; D: NA; CDR3: CASSFELNTEAFF; DNA: TGTGCCAGCAGTTTTGAGCTGAACACTGAAGCTTTCTTT
V: TRBV2; J: TRBJ2-5; size: NA; D: NA; CDR3: CASSGGPSSDF; DNA: TGTGCCAGCAGCGGGGGACCCTCTTCCGACTTC
V: TRBV11-3; J: TRBJ1-3; size: NA; D: NA; CDR3: CASSLFSQGLSGNTIYF; DNA: TGTGCCAGCAGCTTATTTTCCCAGGGACTCTCTGGAAACACCATATATTTT
V: TRBV7-2; J: TRBJ2-3; size: NA; D: NA; CDR3: CASSLSFDGAQDTQYF; DNA: TGTGCCAGCAGTTTGTCATTTGATGGGGCACAGGATACGCAGTATTTT
V: TRBV19; J: TRBJ1-6; size: NA; D: NA; CDR3: CASSIQDYNSPLHF; DNA: TGTGCCAGTAGTATACAGGACTATAATTCACCCCTCCACTTT
V: TRBV20-1; J: TRBJ1-1; size: NA; D: NA; CDR3: CSASFGGFTEAFF; DNA: TGCAGTGCTAGTTTCGGGGGATTCACTGAAGCTTTCTTT
V: TRBV18; J: TRBJ2-2; size: NA; D: NA; CDR3: CASSPPSPPTGELFF; DNA: TGTGCCAGCTCACCTCCGAGCCCCCCCACCGGGGAGCTGTTTTTT
V: TRBV12-3/TRBV12-4; J: TRBJ1-1; size: NA; D: NA; CDR3: CASSLGQNTEAFF; DNA: TGTGCCAGCAGTTTGGGACAGAACACTGAAGCTTTCTTT
V: TRBV19; J: TRBJ2-1; size: NA; D: TRBD1; CDR3: CASSEGGHEQFF; DNA: TGTGCCAGTAGCGAAGGGGGCCATGAGCAGTTCTTC
V: TRBV12-3/TRBV12-4; J: TRBJ1-2; size: NA; D: NA; CDR3: CASSDGYYGYTF; DNA: TGTGCCAGCAGCGACGGGTACTATGGCTACACCTTC
V: TRBV6-6; J: TRBJ2-7; size: NA; D: TRBD2; CDR3: CASSPGLRGGGGSSYEQYF; DNA: TGTGCCAGCAGTCCCGGTCTAAGGGGCGGGGGGGGATCGTCCTACGAGCAGTACTTC
V: TRBV5-4; J: TRBJ1-4; size: few; D: NA; CDR3: CASSFRGNEKLFF; DNA: TGTGCCAGCAGCTTTAGGGGCAACGAAAAACTGTTTTTT
V: TRBV9; J: TRBJ1-2; size: once; D: TRBD1; CDR3: CASSEIGTGEEYTF; DNA: TGTGCCAGCAGCGAAATAGGTACAGGGGAAGAGTACACCTTC
V: TRBV7-6; J: TRBJ2-1; size: few; D: TRBD1; CDR3: CASSSRMTGGYNEQFF; DNA: TGTGCCAGCAGCTCCCGAATGACAGGGGGATACAATGAGCAGTTCTTC
V: TRBV6-6; J: TRBJ1-5; size: once; D: NA; CDR3: CASTAYSNQPQHF; DNA: TGTGCCAGCACCGCCTATAGCAATCAGCCCCAGCATTTT
V: TRBV6-1; J: TRBJ2-7; size: NA; D: NA; CDR3: CASSEQGHYEQYF; DNA: TGTGCCAGCAGTGAACAGGGACACTACGAGCAGTACTTC
V: TRBV5-6; J: TRBJ2-1; size: NA; D: NA; CDR3: CASSLGRPDWSSYNEQFF; DNA: TGTGCCAGCAGCTTGGGTCGCCCAGACTGGAGCTCCTACAATGAGCAGTTCTTC
V: TRBV21-1; J: TRBJ1-2; size: NA; D: NA; CDR3: CASSKKAGVNYGYTF; DNA: TGTGCCAGCAGCAAGAAGGCAGGGGTCAACTATGGCTACACCTTC
V: TRBV12-5; J: TRBJ2-3; size: NA; D: TRBD1; CDR3: CASGNPGQGTDTQYF; DNA: TGTGCTAGTGGTAACCCCGGACAGGGTACAGATACGCAGTATTTT
V: TRBV5-6; J: TRBJ1-4; size: NA; D: TRBD1; CDR3: CASSRNRGTNEKLFF; DNA: TGTGCCAGCAGCCGGAACAGGGGGACTAATGAAAAACTGTTTTTT
V: TRBV5-1; J: TRBJ2-5; size: NA; D: TRBD1; CDR3: CASSPQGGPETQYF; DNA: TGCGCCAGCAGCCCCCAAGGGGGCCCAGAGACCCAGTACTTC
V: TRBV3-1/TRBV3-2; J: TRBJ1-1; size: NA; D: NA; CDR3: CASSQNGNTEAFF; DNA: TGTGCCAGCAGTCAAAACGGGAACACTGAAGCTTTCTTT
V: TRBV9; J: TRBJ2-7; size: NA; D: TRBD2; CDR3: CASSVGLAGDYEQYF; DNA: TGTGCCAGCAGCGTAGGTCTAGCGGGGGACTACGAGCAGTACTTC
V: TRBV5-4; J: TRBJ2-5; size: NA; D: TRBD2; CDR3: CASSLLPWGTSGQETQYF; DNA: TGTGCCAGCAGCCTCCTTCCTTGGGGGACTAGCGGCCAAGAGACCCAGTACTTC
V: TRBV9; J: TRBJ2-1; size: NA; D: NA; CDR3: CASSVGGEEQFF; DNA: TGTGCCAGCAGCGTAGGTGGTGAGGAGCAGTTCTTC
V: TRBV11-3; J: TRBJ2-6; size: NA; D: NA; CDR3: CASRRGYSSGANVLTF; DNA: TGTGCCAGCAGGAGGGGGTATTCGTCTGGGGCCAACGTCCTGACTTTC
V: TRBV6-2/TRBV6-3; J: TRBJ2-5; size: few; D: TRBD2; CDR3: CASSSRTSGSGETQYF; DNA: TGTGCCAGCAGTTCTAGGACTAGCGGGAGTGGGGAGACCCAGTACTTC
V: TRBV7-2; J: TRBJ1-6; size: NA; D: TRBD1; CDR3: CASRTPGQGSPLHF; DNA: TGTGCCAGCAGGACCCCGGGACAGGGTTCACCCCTCCACTTT
V: TRBV7-6; J: TRBJ2-5; size: once; D: TRBD2; CDR3: CASSLGSPSGQETQYF; DNA: TGTGCCAGCAGCTTAGGCTCGCCTAGCGGCCAAGAGACCCAGTACTTC
V: TRBV7-2; J: TRBJ1-3; size: NA; D: NA; CDR3: CASSEYSGNTIYF; DNA: TGTGCCAGCAGCGAGTACTCTGGAAACACCATATATTTT
V: TRBV5-1; J: TRBJ2-7; size: NA; D: NA; CDR3: CASSTGAGAQNGQYF; DNA: TGCGCCAGCAGCACGGGGGCGGGGGCCCAGAACGGGCAGTACTTC
V: TRBV11-2; J: TRBJ2-1; size: NA; D: TRBD1; CDR3: CASSIRDRGGRAYNEQFF; DNA: TGTGCCAGCAGCATCAGGGACAGGGGGGGTAGAGCCTACAATGAGCAGTTCTTC
V: TRBV10-3; J: TRBJ1-5; size: NA; D: NA; CDR3: CAIRGTVGNQPQHF; DNA: TGTGCCATCAGGGGGACTGTAGGCAATCAGCCCCAGCATTTT
V: TRBV9; J: TRBJ1-5; size: NA; D: NA; CDR3: CASSAPSQPQHF; DNA: TGTGCCAGCAGCGCCCCATCTCAGCCCCAGCATTTT
V: TRBV4-3; J: TRBJ1-6; size: few; D: NA; CDR3: CASSQDPDSSHSPLHF; DNA: TGCGCCAGCAGCCAAGATCCCGACAGCTCCCATTCACCCCTCCACTTT
V: TRBV12-5; J: TRBJ1-1; size: once; D: TRBD1; CDR3: CASGSTGQGRGSTSEAFF; DNA: TGTGCTAGTGGTTCCACGGGACAGGGGAGAGGGTCGACATCGGAAGCTTTCTTT
V: TRBV25-1; J: TRBJ2-1; size: once; D: TRBD2; CDR3: CASSDQAGISYNEQFF; DNA: TGTGCCAGCAGTGATCAAGCGGGAATCTCCTACAATGAGCAGTTCTTC
V: TRBV24-1; J: TRBJ1-2; size: NA; D: NA; CDR3: CATSDWGGSYTF; DNA: TGTGCCACCAGTGATTGGGGGGGAAGCTACACCTTC
V: TRBV5-4; J: TRBJ2-5; size: NA; D: TRBD2; CDR3: CASSSVERGRQETQYF; DNA: TGTGCCAGCAGCTCCGTCGAGCGGGGGAGACAAGAGACCCAGTACTTC